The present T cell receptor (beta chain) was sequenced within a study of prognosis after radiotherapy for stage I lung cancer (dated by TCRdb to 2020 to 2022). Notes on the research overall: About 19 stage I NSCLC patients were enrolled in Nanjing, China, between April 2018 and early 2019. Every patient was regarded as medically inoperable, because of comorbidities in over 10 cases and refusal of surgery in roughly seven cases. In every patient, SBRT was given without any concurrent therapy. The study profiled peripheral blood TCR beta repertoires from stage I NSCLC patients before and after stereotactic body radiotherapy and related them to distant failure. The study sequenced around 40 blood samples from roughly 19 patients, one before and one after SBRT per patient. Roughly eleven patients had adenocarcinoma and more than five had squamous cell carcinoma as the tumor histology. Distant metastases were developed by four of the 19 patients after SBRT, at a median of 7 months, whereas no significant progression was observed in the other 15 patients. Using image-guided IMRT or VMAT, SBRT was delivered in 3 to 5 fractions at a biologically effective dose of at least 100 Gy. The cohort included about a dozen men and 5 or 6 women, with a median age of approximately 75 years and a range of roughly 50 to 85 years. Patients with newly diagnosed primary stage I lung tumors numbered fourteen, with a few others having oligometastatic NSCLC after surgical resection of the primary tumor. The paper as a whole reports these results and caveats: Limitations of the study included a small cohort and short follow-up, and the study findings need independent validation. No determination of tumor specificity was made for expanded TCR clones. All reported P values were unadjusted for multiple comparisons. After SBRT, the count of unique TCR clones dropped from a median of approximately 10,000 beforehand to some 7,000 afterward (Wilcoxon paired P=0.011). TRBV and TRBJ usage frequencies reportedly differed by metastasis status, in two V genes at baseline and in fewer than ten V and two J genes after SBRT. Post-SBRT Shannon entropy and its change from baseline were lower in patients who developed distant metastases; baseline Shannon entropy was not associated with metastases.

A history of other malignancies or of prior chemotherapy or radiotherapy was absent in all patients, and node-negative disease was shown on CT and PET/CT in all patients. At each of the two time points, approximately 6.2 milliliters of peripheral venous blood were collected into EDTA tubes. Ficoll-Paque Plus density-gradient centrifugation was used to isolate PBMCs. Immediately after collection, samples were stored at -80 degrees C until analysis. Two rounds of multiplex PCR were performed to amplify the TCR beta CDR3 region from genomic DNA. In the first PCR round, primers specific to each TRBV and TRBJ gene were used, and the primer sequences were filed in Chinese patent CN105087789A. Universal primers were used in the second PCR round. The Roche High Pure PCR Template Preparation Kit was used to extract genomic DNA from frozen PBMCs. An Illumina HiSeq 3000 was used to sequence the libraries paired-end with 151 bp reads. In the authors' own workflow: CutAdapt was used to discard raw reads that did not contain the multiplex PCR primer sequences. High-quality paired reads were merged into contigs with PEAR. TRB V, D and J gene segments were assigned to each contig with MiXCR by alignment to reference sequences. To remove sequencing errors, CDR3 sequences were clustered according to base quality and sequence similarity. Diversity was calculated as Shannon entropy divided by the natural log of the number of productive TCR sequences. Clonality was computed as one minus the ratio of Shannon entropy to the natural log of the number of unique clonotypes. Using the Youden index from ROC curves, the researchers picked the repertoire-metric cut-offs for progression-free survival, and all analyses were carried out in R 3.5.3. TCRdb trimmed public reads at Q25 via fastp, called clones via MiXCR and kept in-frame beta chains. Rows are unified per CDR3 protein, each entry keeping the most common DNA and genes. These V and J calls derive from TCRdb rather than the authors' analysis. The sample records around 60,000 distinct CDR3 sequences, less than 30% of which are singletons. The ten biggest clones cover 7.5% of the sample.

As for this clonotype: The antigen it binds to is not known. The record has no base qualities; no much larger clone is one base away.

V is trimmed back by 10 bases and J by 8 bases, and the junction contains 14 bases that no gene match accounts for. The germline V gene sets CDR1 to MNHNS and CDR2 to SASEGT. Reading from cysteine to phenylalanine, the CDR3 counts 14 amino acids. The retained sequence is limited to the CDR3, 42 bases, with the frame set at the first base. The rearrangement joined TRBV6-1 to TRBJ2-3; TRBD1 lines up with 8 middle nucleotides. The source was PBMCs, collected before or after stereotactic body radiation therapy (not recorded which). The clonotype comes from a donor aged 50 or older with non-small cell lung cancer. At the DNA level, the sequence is TGTGCCAACAGGCGGGACAGGTCTTTAGGTACGCAGTATTTT. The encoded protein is CANRRDRSLGTQYF.